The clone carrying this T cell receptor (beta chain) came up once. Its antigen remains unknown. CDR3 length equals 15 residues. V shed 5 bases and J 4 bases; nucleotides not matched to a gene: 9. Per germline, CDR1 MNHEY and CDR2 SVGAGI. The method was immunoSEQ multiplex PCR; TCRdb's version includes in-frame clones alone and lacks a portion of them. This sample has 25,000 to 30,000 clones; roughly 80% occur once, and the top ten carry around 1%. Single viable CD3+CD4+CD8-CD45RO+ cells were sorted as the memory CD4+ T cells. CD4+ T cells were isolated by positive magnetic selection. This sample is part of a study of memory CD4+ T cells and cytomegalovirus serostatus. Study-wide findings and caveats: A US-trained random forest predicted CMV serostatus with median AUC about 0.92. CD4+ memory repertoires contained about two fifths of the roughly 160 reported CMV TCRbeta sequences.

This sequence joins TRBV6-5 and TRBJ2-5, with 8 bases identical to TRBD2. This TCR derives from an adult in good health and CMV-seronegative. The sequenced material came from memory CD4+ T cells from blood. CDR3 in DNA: TGTGCCAGCAGTCGAGATAGCGGGGCGGGAGAGACCCAGTACTTC. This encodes CASSRDSGAGETQYF.